The 13 T cell receptor beta chains below all came from one sample that was sequenced in a study of T-cell reconstitution after alpha-beta-depleted transplantation in children. Unique molecular identifiers were incorporated during preparation of the TCRbeta library. MiXCR was run by TCRdb on the PCR reads, yielding one entry per CDR3 protein. Of around 250,000 distinct CDR3 sequences listed, about 25% were seen once; the top ten hold around 2.5%. This specimen consisted of PBMCs, obtained before TCRalphabeta/CD19-depleted stem cell transplant. The receptors stem from a girl aged 2-10 years with Fanconi anemia, due to receive a stem cell transplant.

Ten or more counts support this clonotype. The J gene is TRBJ2-7, the V gene TRBV25-1; 9 bases line up with TRBD1. With 3 bases clipped from V and 8 bases from J, the junction kept 5 bases outside the gene matches. Germline values: CDR1 MGHDK, CDR2 SYGVNS. The length of the CDR3 is 13 residues. CDR3 DNA sequence: TGTGCCAGCAGTGAGTCTGGGACAGGGAAGCAGTACTTC. Translated, it gives CASSESGTGKQYF.

This clonotype was observed many times. The rearrangement uses TRBV7-8 and TRBJ2-4; no clear D. This CDR3 spans 15 amino acids. V was trimmed by 3 bases and J by 0 bases, leaving 9 bases between them. CDR1 SGHVS and CDR2 FQNEAQ come from the germline V gene. DNA of the CDR3: TGTGCCAGCAGCTTGCCAAGTAAAGCCAAAAACATTCAGTACTTC. Translating it yields CASSLPSKAKNIQYF.

This clonotype was found a few times. V is TRBV28 and J is TRBJ2-1; 10 bases agree with TRBD2. With V trimmed by 5 bases and J by 9 bases, 16 bases remained unmatched. Germline CDR1 is MDHEN and CDR2 is SYDVKM. CDR3 length: 17 amino acids. The DNA for the CDR3 is TGTGCCAGCAGTGACCCGGGACTAGCGCCCACGGGGGGTGAGCAGTTCTTC. It translates to CASSDPGLAPTGGEQFF.

This chain joins TRBV29-1 and TRBJ1-2; perhaps TRBD1 as D (5 bases). The ends were cut back, 4 bases at V and 4 bases at J, with 13 bases in the middle. CDR1 and CDR2 (germline): SQVTM, ANQGSEA. This CDR3 is built from 13 residues. The CDR3 protein is CSVGGRERYGYTF. In DNA form, the CDR3 reads TGCAGCGTTGGGGGCAGGGAACGCTATGGCTACACCTTC.

Ten or more counts support this clonotype. The chain employs TRBV4-2 and TRBJ2-2, with D unresolved. The germline V gene encodes CDR1 LGHNA and CDR2 YNFKEQ. CDR3 length equals 16 residues. The V gene lost 0 bases and the J gene lost 2 bases, with 10 bases spanning the gap. The CDR3 sequence: CASSQDWRLNTGELFF. The CDR3 nucleotides read TGTGCCAGCAGCCAAGATTGGAGACTCAACACCGGGGAGCTGTTTTTT.

This clonotype was detected many times. The chain recombines TRBV10-2 with TRBJ2-7, with 7 bases aligning to TRBD2. Germline V gene lookup returns CDR1 WSHSY and CDR2 SAAADI. This CDR3 spans 16 amino acids. Trimming cost V 6 bases and J 6 bases; bases outside gene matches: 17. For the CDR3, the DNA is TGCGCCAGCAGGTATAATACGGGACTAAAACTTACCGAGCAGTACTTC. Translating it yields CASRYNTGLKLTEQYF.

V and J are TRBV29-1 and TRBJ1-3, with no clear D. Germline assignment: CDR1 SQVTM and CDR2 ANQGSEA. V gave up 6 bases and J gave up 4 bases, with 7 bases separating them. The CDR3 is 11 residues long. The CDR3: CSVSPGNTIYF. In DNA form, the CDR3 reads TGCAGCGTATCCCCCGGAAACACCATATATTTT.

V usage is TRBV7-3 and J usage is TRBJ2-1; TRBD1 might be the D (6 bases). Germline CDR1 is SGHTA and CDR2 is FQGTGA. V lost 4 bases and J 4 bases, leaving 14 bases between the germline ends. CDR3 length: 15 residues. CDR3 protein: CASSSSGTQYNEQFF. DNA for the CDR3: TGTGCCAGCAGCTCCTCCGGGACACAGTACAATGAGCAGTTCTTC.

This clonotype was detected many times. The CDR3 DNA is TGCAGCGTTGAAAAACAGCTCACTGAAGCTTTCTTT. This sequence encodes CSVEKQLTEAFF. This rearrangement joins TRBV29-1 to TRBJ1-1; no clear D gene. The CDR3 covers 12 residues. Trimming took off 2 bases at V and 4 bases at J, with 8 bases between the two ends. Germline assignment: CDR1 SQVTM and CDR2 ANQGSEA. Full variable domain (remainder filled in from reference TRBV29-1 and TRBJ1-1): SAVISQKPSRDICQRGTSLTIQCQVDSQVTMMFWYRQQPGQSLTLIATANQGSEATYESGFVIDKFPISRPNLTFSTLTVSNMSPEDSSIYLCSVEKQLTEAFFGQGTRLTVV.

J is TRBJ2-1 and V is TRBV20-1, with D tentatively TRBD2 (5 bases). This CDR3 has 14 amino acids. With 1 base removed from V and 3 bases from J, the gap between germline ends came to 10 bases. Germline CDR1 DFQATT, CDR2 SNEGSKA (reference sequence). The CDR3 coding sequence is TGCAGTGCTAGAGTGGTAGGACTCTACAATGAGCAGTTCTTC. Residues: CSARVVGLYNEQFF.

The chain couples TRBV20-1 to TRBJ2-5; TRBD2 is a possible D gene (6 bases). With 2 bases removed from V and 5 bases from J, the gap between germline ends came to 15 bases. The CDR3 is 14 residues long. Germline CDR1 is DFQATT and CDR2 is SNEGSKA (reference sequence). CDR3 protein: CSARPPGLPETQYF. The CDR3 coding sequence is TGCAGTGCTAGACCCCCTGGACTACCCGAGACCCAGTACTTC.

V gene TRBV7-6 combines with J gene TRBJ2-3; 13 bases line up with TRBD2. Germline V gene data show CDR1 as SGHVS and CDR2 as FNYEAQ. J was trimmed by 10 bases and V by 7 bases; bases with no gene match: 11. CDR3 length equals 15 residues. As DNA, the CDR3 is TGTGCCAGCACCTCCGGGACTAGCGGGACTGGGGCGCAGTATTTT. Its translation is CASTSGTSGTGAQYF.

This clonotype was seen at least ten times. V usage is TRBV12-3 or TRBV12-4 and J usage is TRBJ2-7; 10 bases map to TRBD2. The CDR3 extends over 15 amino acids. Unmatched junction bases numbered 11, after V lost 5 bases and J lost 7 bases. The CDR3 DNA sequence: TGTGCCAGCAGTGAGCTAGCGGGAGTAAGGTGGGAGCAGTACTTC. It codes for CASSELAGVRWEQYF.